The 3 T cell receptor beta chains reported below all come from one sample, sequenced in a study of blood T cells in healthy people across ages. Primed by a sample-barcoded 5' primer and a J-beta primer mix, a second PCR proceeded for about 6 to 11 cycles. Via MiXCR, TCRdb re-called the 5' RACE reads, giving one row per CDR3 protein. The sample holds approximately 1.5 million distinct CDR3 sequences, roughly a third seen once. Sequenced input: blood. The receptors shown here come from a woman in her twenties or thirties in good health.

The genes are TRBV20-1 and TRBJ2-4, with D perhaps given as TRBD1 or TRBD2 (5 bases each). The J call is uncertain, as TRBJ2-5 better fits the DNA end. Germline CDR1 DFQATT, CDR2 SNEGSKA (reference sequence). The CDR3 covers 15 residues. The CDR3 spells CSARTLWGSQETQYF. As DNA, the CDR3 is TGCAGTGCAAGGACACTCTGGGGGTCCCAAGAGACCCAGTACTTC.

This clonotype was detected a few times. The chain links TRBV20-1 to TRBJ2-7, with 9 bases that match TRBD1. V was pared by 5 bases and J by 2 bases, with 7 bases of the junction left unmatched. The germline CDR1 and CDR2 sequences are DFQATT and SNEGSKA (reference sequence). The CDR3 length is 14 residues. CDR3 DNA: TGCAGTGCTGTCCGGGGGACAGGGCCCTACGAGCAGTACTTC. This sequence encodes CSAVRGTGPYEQYF.

The V gene is TRBV5-5, the J gene TRBJ1-1, with 8 bases matching TRBD1. Germline V gene sequence: CDR1 SGHKS, CDR2 YYEKEE (reference sequence). V lost 2 bases and J lost 5; bases outside the gene matches: 5. There are 14 residues in the CDR3. CDR3 sequence: CASSFDRGWTEAFF. CDR3 coding DNA: TGTGCCAGCAGCTTTGACAGGGGATGGACTGAAGCTTTCTTT.